This is a list of T cell receptor beta chains from one sample in a study of blood T cell repertoires in COVID-19. TCRdb's copy holds only in-frame clones and misses some; the assay was immunoSEQ multiplex PCR. The sample lists 350,000 to 400,000 clones, approximately 89% occurring once. The sample consisted of PBMCs or T cells enriched from blood (not recorded which). The receptors were sampled from a woman between 35 and 50 years old who had been exposed to COVID-19. CDR3s include the opening cysteine and the closing phenylalanine or tryptophan. The order of the fields is V gene, J gene, D gene, clone size, CDR3 protein, CDR3 DNA. A D gene is named only where the DNA matches it firmly. Size is stated for part of the rows, as once, few or many counts, or as a class when the clone is expanded.

V gene: TRBV27; J gene: TRBJ2-7; D gene: TRBD2; clone size: -; CDR3 protein: CASSFLAGEQYF; CDR3 DNA: TGTGCCAGCAGTTTCCTAGCGGGTGAGCAGTACTTC
V gene: TRBV25-1; J gene: TRBJ1-1; D gene: TRBD1; clone size: -; CDR3 protein: CASSPTGGGNTEAFF; CDR3 DNA: TGTGCCAGCAGTCCTACAGGGGGCGGGAACACTGAAGCTTTCTTT
V gene: TRBV24-1; J gene: TRBJ2-1; D gene: -; clone size: -; CDR3 protein: CASRAGAGDEQFF; CDR3 DNA: TGTGCCTCCCGTGCAGGGGCCGGGGATGAGCAGTTCTTC
V gene: TRBV10-3; J gene: TRBJ2-1; D gene: -; clone size: -; CDR3 protein: CATAGTSNEQFF; CDR3 DNA: TGTGCCACCGCGGGGACCAGTAATGAGCAGTTCTTC
V gene: TRBV5-6; J gene: TRBJ2-7; D gene: -; clone size: -; CDR3 protein: CASTLGQVYEQYF; CDR3 DNA: TGTGCCAGCACCCTGGGGCAGGTCTACGAGCAGTACTTC
V gene: TRBV5-5; J gene: TRBJ1-6; D gene: TRBD1; clone size: -; CDR3 protein: CASSAGTGDSPLHF; CDR3 DNA: TGTGCCAGCAGCGCCGGGACAGGGGATTCACCCCTCCACTTT
V gene: TRBV19; J gene: TRBJ1-1; D gene: TRBD1; clone size: -; CDR3 protein: CASSISGGRNTEAFF; CDR3 DNA: TGTGCCAGTAGTATTTCAGGGGGAAGGAACACTGAAGCTTTCTTT
V gene: TRBV5-1; J gene: TRBJ2-2; D gene: -; clone size: -; CDR3 protein: CASMAGVSTNTGELFF; CDR3 DNA: TGCGCCAGCATGGCAGGGGTCTCGACGAACACCGGGGAGCTGTTTTTT
V gene: TRBV5-8; J gene: TRBJ2-1; D gene: TRBD2; clone size: -; CDR3 protein: CASSLGASGNEQFF; CDR3 DNA: TGTGCCAGCAGCTTGGGGGCTAGCGGCAATGAGCAGTTCTTC
V gene: TRBV7-9; J gene: TRBJ1-4; D gene: -; clone size: -; CDR3 protein: CASSLAATYREKLFF; CDR3 DNA: TGTGCCAGCAGCTTAGCGGCGACATATCGTGAAAAACTGTTTTTT
V gene: TRBV5-6; J gene: TRBJ2-7; D gene: TRBD2; clone size: -; CDR3 protein: CASRVLAGQSYEQYF; CDR3 DNA: TGTGCCAGCCGGGTTTTAGCGGGCCAATCCTACGAGCAGTACTTC
V gene: TRBV6-1; J gene: TRBJ1-2; D gene: -; clone size: -; CDR3 protein: CASSDPAQGFNYGYTF; CDR3 DNA: TGTGCCAGCAGTGACCCGGCTCAGGGGTTTAACTATGGCTACACCTTC
V gene: TRBV7-6; J gene: TRBJ1-6; D gene: -; clone size: few; CDR3 protein: CASSLSRGAWNSPLHF; CDR3 DNA: TGTGCCAGCAGCTTAAGCAGGGGCGCTTGGAATTCACCCCTCCACTTT
V gene: TRBV19; J gene: TRBJ2-1; D gene: TRBD2; clone size: -; CDR3 protein: CASSLGLAGVHRFF; CDR3 DNA: TGTGCCAGTAGTCTGGGACTAGCGGGGGTCCACCGGTTCTTC
V gene: TRBV11-3; J gene: TRBJ2-1; D gene: -; clone size: -; CDR3 protein: CASSLVLGGEQFF; CDR3 DNA: TGTGCCAGCAGCTTAGTATTGGGGGGTGAGCAGTTCTTC
V gene: TRBV24-1; J gene: TRBJ1-1; D gene: -; clone size: -; CDR3 protein: CATSPEFDPGTEAFF; CDR3 DNA: TGTGCCACCAGTCCTGAGTTTGACCCGGGCACTGAAGCTTTCTTT
V gene: TRBV18; J gene: TRBJ1-1; D gene: -; clone size: -; CDR3 protein: CASSRQGIGTEAFF; CDR3 DNA: TGTGCCAGCTCTCGTCAGGGGATAGGCACTGAAGCTTTCTTT
V gene: TRBV19; J gene: TRBJ1-5; D gene: TRBD1; clone size: -; CDR3 protein: CASIPGTGGFQPQHF; CDR3 DNA: TGTGCCAGTATCCCCGGGACAGGGGGCTTTCAGCCCCAGCATTTT
V gene: TRBV9; J gene: TRBJ2-7; D gene: TRBD1; clone size: -; CDR3 protein: CASSVGGTGSEQYF; CDR3 DNA: TGTGCCAGCAGCGTAGGGGGGACAGGGAGTGAGCAGTACTTC
V gene: TRBV15; J gene: TRBJ1-1; D gene: -; clone size: -; CDR3 protein: CATRKQAEEAFF; CDR3 DNA: TGTGCCACCAGAAAACAGGCAGAAGAAGCTTTCTTT
V gene: TRBV6-1; J gene: TRBJ2-1; D gene: TRBD2; clone size: -; CDR3 protein: CASSESGGFYNEQFF; CDR3 DNA: TGTGCCAGCAGTGAGAGCGGGGGCTTCTACAATGAGCAGTTCTTC
V gene: TRBV5-5; J gene: TRBJ1-2; D gene: -; clone size: -; CDR3 protein: CASSFPGSSDGYTF; CDR3 DNA: TGTGCCAGCAGCTTTCCCGGGAGTTCGGATGGCTACACCTTC
V gene: TRBV18; J gene: TRBJ1-3; D gene: -; clone size: once; CDR3 protein: CASSIAEGNTIYF; CDR3 DNA: TGTGCCAGCTCAATTGCAGAAGGAAACACCATATATTTT
V gene: TRBV9; J gene: TRBJ2-1; D gene: TRBD2; clone size: -; CDR3 protein: CASSVVTSGGANEQFF; CDR3 DNA: TGTGCCAGCAGCGTAGTAACTAGCGGGGGTGCGAATGAGCAGTTCTTC
V gene: TRBV18; J gene: TRBJ2-2; D gene: -; clone size: few; CDR3 protein: CASSPGQTGELFF; CDR3 DNA: TGTGCCAGCTCTCCCGGACAGACCGGGGAGCTGTTTTTT
V gene: TRBV20-1; J gene: TRBJ1-2; D gene: TRBD1; clone size: -; CDR3 protein: CSASTGTGPNYGYTF; CDR3 DNA: TGCAGTGCTAGTACGGGGACAGGTCCTAACTATGGCTACACCTTC
V gene: TRBV15; J gene: TRBJ2-5; D gene: TRBD2; clone size: -; CDR3 protein: CATSREASGGQETQYF; CDR3 DNA: TGTGCCACCAGCAGAGAGGCTAGCGGGGGCCAAGAGACCCAGTACTTC
V gene: TRBV5-1; J gene: TRBJ2-5; D gene: -; clone size: -; CDR3 protein: CASSLVQTTETQYF; CDR3 DNA: TGCGCCAGCAGCTTGGTACAGACCACGGAGACCCAGTACTTC
V gene: TRBV13; J gene: TRBJ1-3; D gene: -; clone size: -; CDR3 protein: CASSLGPLGRGSGNTIYF; CDR3 DNA: TGTGCCAGCAGCTTAGGGCCCCTGGGGCGGGGCTCTGGAAACACCATATATTTT
V gene: TRBV12-5; J gene: TRBJ1-1; D gene: -; clone size: -; CDR3 protein: CASGLGSRRHMNTEAFF; CDR3 DNA: TGTGCTAGTGGTTTGGGAAGCCGACGACACATGAACACTGAAGCTTTCTTT
V gene: TRBV10-1; J gene: TRBJ1-1; D gene: -; clone size: -; CDR3 protein: CASSDRGSTEAFF; CDR3 DNA: TGCGCCAGCAGTGATCGCGGTAGCACTGAAGCTTTCTTT
V gene: TRBV9; J gene: TRBJ1-2; D gene: -; clone size: -; CDR3 protein: CASSVLSQGHGYTF; CDR3 DNA: TGTGCCAGCAGCGTGTTGTCACAGGGCCATGGCTACACCTTC
V gene: TRBV30; J gene: TRBJ1-5; D gene: -; clone size: -; CDR3 protein: CAWSVKGGNQPQHF; CDR3 DNA: TGTGCCTGGAGTGTCAAGGGAGGCAATCAGCCCCAGCATTTT
V gene: TRBV7-2; J gene: TRBJ2-3; D gene: -; clone size: -; CDR3 protein: CASSNVHTDTQYF; CDR3 DNA: TGTGCCAGCAGCAACGTACACACAGATACGCAGTATTTT
V gene: TRBV27; J gene: TRBJ2-7; D gene: TRBD2; clone size: -; CDR3 protein: CASSLGLAASGSKQYF; CDR3 DNA: TGTGCCAGCAGTTTAGGGCTAGCGGCGTCCGGGTCCAAGCAGTACTTC
V gene: TRBV5-6; J gene: TRBJ1-5; D gene: TRBD1; clone size: -; CDR3 protein: CASSIRGQGHQPQHF; CDR3 DNA: TGTGCCAGCAGCATCCGGGGACAGGGTCATCAGCCCCAGCATTTT
V gene: TRBV9; J gene: TRBJ2-1; D gene: -; clone size: -; CDR3 protein: CASSVVSPALYNEQFF; CDR3 DNA: TGTGCCAGCAGCGTAGTGTCTCCGGCACTATACAATGAGCAGTTCTTC
V gene: TRBV7-2; J gene: TRBJ2-5; D gene: TRBD1; clone size: -; CDR3 protein: CASSRNRGNGETQYF; CDR3 DNA: TGTGCCAGCAGCCGCAACAGGGGTAACGGGGAGACCCAGTACTTC
V gene: TRBV10-3; J gene: TRBJ1-6; D gene: -; clone size: -; CDR3 protein: CAISVAGSYNSPLHF; CDR3 DNA: TGTGCCATCAGTGTGGCGGGCTCCTATAATTCACCCCTCCACTTT
V gene: TRBV5-1; J gene: TRBJ1-3; D gene: -; clone size: -; CDR3 protein: CASSLAGSGNTIYF; CDR3 DNA: TGCGCCAGCAGCTTGGCAGGCAGTGGAAACACCATATATTTT
V gene: TRBV30; J gene: TRBJ1-1; D gene: TRBD1; clone size: -; CDR3 protein: CAWRWDSRGTEAFF; CDR3 DNA: TGTGCCTGGAGATGGGACAGTCGGGGCACTGAAGCTTTCTTT
V gene: TRBV5-1; J gene: TRBJ1-3; D gene: -; clone size: -; CDR3 protein: CASSLDGEGGNTIYF; CDR3 DNA: TGCGCCAGCAGCTTGGACGGGGAAGGGGGAAACACCATATATTTT
V gene: TRBV9; J gene: TRBJ2-2; D gene: -; clone size: few; CDR3 protein: CASGGFPGYTGELFF; CDR3 DNA: TGTGCCAGCGGTGGGTTCCCAGGGTACACCGGGGAGCTGTTTTTT
V gene: TRBV7-3; J gene: TRBJ2-1; D gene: -; clone size: -; CDR3 protein: CASSSRASSRGGDSYNEQFF; CDR3 DNA: TGTGCCAGCAGCTCCCGGGCTAGCTCTAGAGGAGGGGACTCCTACAATGAGCAGTTCTTC
V gene: TRBV27; J gene: TRBJ2-7; D gene: TRBD2; clone size: -; CDR3 protein: CASSSSGRARSYEQYF; CDR3 DNA: TGTGCCAGCAGTTCCAGCGGGAGGGCCCGTTCCTACGAGCAGTACTTC